This T cell receptor (beta chain) was identified in a study of metastatic and nonmetastatic thyroid tumors. The overall study: Samples came from malignant and benign thyroid patients, and repertoires were compared across blood and tumor or nodule tissue.

Whole-study results and caveats: Malignant thyroid tumors reportedly exceeded benign nodules significantly in TCR beta diversity, with the difference appearing in blood and tumor.

This clone was detected many times. Its antigen is still unknown. None of the patients had undergone any treatment ahead of thyroid surgery. In the original workflow: Researchers built a distant-metastasis classifier for papillary thyroid cancer that drew on CDR3 differences across clinicopathological groups. TCRdb ran MiXCR on the PCR reads. In this record, the V and J calls reflect TCRdb's handling and not the investigators' own analysis. The profile shows 24,000 or so clones, roughly an eighth of them singletons. The CDR3 sequence is 16 residues long. Deletions cut 2 bases from V and 4 bases from J, with 18 bases between. Germline V gene data show CDR1 as SGHKS and CDR2 as YYEKEE (reference sequence).

The sequencing sample was made of blood. The chain combines TRBV5-5 with TRBJ1-1; D gene uncertain. This TCR was recovered from a female donor with papillary thyroid cancer or a benign thyroid nodule (not recorded which). Some clones in this sample may be carry-over from other donors' samples. CDR3 protein: CASSFSGAIGPTEAFF. CDR3 coding DNA: TGTGCCAGCAGCTTTTCCGGCGCGATTGGCCCCACTGAAGCTTTCTTT.